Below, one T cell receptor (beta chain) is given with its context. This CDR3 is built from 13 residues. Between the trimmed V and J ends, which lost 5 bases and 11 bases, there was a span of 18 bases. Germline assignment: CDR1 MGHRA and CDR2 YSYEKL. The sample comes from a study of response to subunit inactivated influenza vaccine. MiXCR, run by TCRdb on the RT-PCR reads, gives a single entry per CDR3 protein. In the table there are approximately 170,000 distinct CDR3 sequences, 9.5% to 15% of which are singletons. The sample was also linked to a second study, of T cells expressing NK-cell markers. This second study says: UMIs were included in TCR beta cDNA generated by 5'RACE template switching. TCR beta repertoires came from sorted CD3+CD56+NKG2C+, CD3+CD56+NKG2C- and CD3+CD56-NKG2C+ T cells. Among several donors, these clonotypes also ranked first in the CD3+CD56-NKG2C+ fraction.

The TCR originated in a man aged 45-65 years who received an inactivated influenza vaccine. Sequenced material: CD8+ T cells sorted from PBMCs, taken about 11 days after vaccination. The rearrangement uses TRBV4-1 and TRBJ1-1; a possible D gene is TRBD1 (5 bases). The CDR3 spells CASSYHAGGDAFF. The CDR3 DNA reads TGCGCCAGCAGCTACCATGCAGGAGGGGATGCTTTCTTT.